This TCR beta chain was retrieved from a study of cytomegalovirus exposure and HLA in healthy donors. The CDR3 totals 14 residues. The germline V gene has CDR1 SGHRS and CDR2 YFSETQ. Trimming removed 6 bases at V and 6 bases at J, with 19 bases between. Data came from immunoSEQ multiplex PCR; TCRdb stores just in-frame clones and leaves some out. This sample has 100,000 to 150,000 clones; more than 70% occur once, and the top ten carry roughly 1.9%. This TCR was recovered from a woman younger than 45 in good health and CMV-seronegative. The chain carries TRBV5-1 and TRBJ2-7; the D gene is possibly TRBD1 (6 bases). The sequenced material came from PBMCs. The CDR3 loop is CASNDGTHLAEQYF. CDR3 coding DNA: TGCGCCAGCAATGACGGGACACACTTGGCCGAGCAGTACTTC.